A selection of T cell receptor beta chains follows, all from one sample in a study of beta chain features in type 1 diabetes. Some clones are missing from TCRdb's copy, which holds only in-frame ones; the method was immunoSEQ multiplex PCR. This sample has some 330,000 clones, with 10% to 15% found just once. The specimen sequenced was naive CD4+ T cells from blood. Source of these receptors: a woman aged 18-30 years with type 1 diabetes. Each CDR3 is given without its conserved first and last residue.

V gene: TRBV2; J gene: TRBJ2-1; CDR3 protein: ASSDGGEWF
V gene: TRBV19; J gene: TRBJ2-1; CDR3 protein: ASSGSGLAGAYNEQF
V gene: TRBV6-6; J gene: TRBJ2-3; CDR3 protein: ASSYDDLPTDTQY
V gene: TRBV5-4; J gene: TRBJ2-7; CDR3 protein: ASSLGSGSSYEQY
V gene: TRBV4-3; J gene: TRBJ1-6; CDR3 protein: ASSQVQANSPLH
V gene: TRBV7-6; J gene: TRBJ1-4; CDR3 protein: ASSLGQGNEKLF
V gene: TRBV25-1; J gene: TRBJ2-3; CDR3 protein: ATAATSTDTQY
V gene: TRBV9; J gene: TRBJ1-1; CDR3 protein: ASSVGIQENTEAF
V gene: TRBV29-1; J gene: TRBJ1-1; CDR3 protein: SALYGGRTEAF
V gene: TRBV11-2; J gene: TRBJ2-3; CDR3 protein: ASSRGLAGGGTDTQY
V gene: TRBV25-1; J gene: TRBJ2-5; CDR3 protein: ASSERATGVSETQY
V gene: TRBV6-5; J gene: TRBJ1-1; CDR3 protein: ASSYGQLNTEAF
V gene: TRBV29-1; J gene: TRBJ1-1; CDR3 protein: SVEGRAGTEAF
V gene: TRBV10-3; J gene: TRBJ2-1; CDR3 protein: AISAGTSGSSNEQF
V gene: TRBV4-1; J gene: TRBJ1-4; CDR3 protein: ASRPVSRQRNEKLF
V gene: TRBV19; J gene: TRBJ2-6; CDR3 protein: ATGGSGANVLT
V gene: TRBV5-4; J gene: TRBJ1-4; CDR3 protein: ASSRGEGAQSEKLF
V gene: TRBV9; J gene: TRBJ1-4; CDR3 protein: ASSVQGTNEKLF
V gene: TRBV19; J gene: TRBJ2-7; CDR3 protein: ASSILGASSSYEQY
V gene: TRBV7-9; J gene: TRBJ2-3; CDR3 protein: ASSPLAGGADTQY
V gene: TRBV7-3; J gene: TRBJ2-7; CDR3 protein: ASSLDRGYEQY
V gene: TRBV2; J gene: TRBJ2-4; CDR3 protein: ASSGGDTKNIQY
V gene: TRBV7-2; J gene: TRBJ1-2; CDR3 protein: ASSLPGTVGGYT
V gene: TRBV7-8; J gene: TRBJ2-7; CDR3 protein: ASVGLAGVLSEQY
V gene: TRBV11-2; J gene: TRBJ2-7; CDR3 protein: ASSQDRRGTTYEQY
V gene: TRBV7-9; J gene: TRBJ1-1; CDR3 protein: ASSLRQGAGTEAF
V gene: TRBV18; J gene: TRBJ2-7; CDR3 protein: ASSRPTGGLGEQY
V gene: TRBV18; J gene: TRBJ1-6; CDR3 protein: ASSPKEDSPLH
V gene: TRBV29-1; J gene: TRBJ1-1; CDR3 protein: SVMGGSNTEAF
V gene: TRBV12-5; J gene: TRBJ2-1; CDR3 protein: ASGLVFSEQF
V gene: TRBV11-2; J gene: TRBJ2-3; CDR3 protein: ASRLLRTDTQY
V gene: TRBV10-3; J gene: TRBJ1-2; CDR3 protein: AIRPGQGNST
V gene: TRBV5-1; J gene: TRBJ2-5; CDR3 protein: ASSPRVGQREETQY
V gene: TRBV5-1; J gene: TRBJ2-1; CDR3 protein: ASSRTGTTHPEQF
V gene: TRBV18; J gene: TRBJ2-5; CDR3 protein: ASCGAAPETQY
V gene: TRBV4-1; J gene: TRBJ2-1; CDR3 protein: ASSQGLAGGHVEQF
V gene: TRBV28; J gene: TRBJ2-1; CDR3 protein: ASTPPGQGNEQF
V gene: TRBV7-9; J gene: TRBJ1-2; CDR3 protein: ASDPQGTVIGKGYT